This T cell receptor (beta chain) was sequenced during a study of CD8 T cells in Susac syndrome. V dropped 3 bases and J dropped 5; count of bases not matched to a gene: 2. The CDR3 has 14 amino acids. Germline values: CDR1 LGHDT, CDR2 YNNKEL (reference sequence). Reverse transcription of about 0.45 to 1 ug RNA used random hexamers. Via MiXCR, TCRdb re-called the immunoSEQ multiplex PCR reads, giving one row per CDR3 protein. The data contain some 120,000 distinct CDR3 sequences, about 93% of them seen just once; the ten biggest clones take up roughly 0.095%. This receptor was obtained from a human donor in good health. The V and J genes are TRBV3-1 and TRBJ2-4, with 9 bases identical to TRBD2. Sequencing was done on a sample of CD4+ T cells from PBMCs. CDR3 residues: CASSQAGGENIQYF. The CDR3 region has the DNA TGTGCCAGCAGCCAGGCGGGGGGGGAAAACATTCAGTACTTC.